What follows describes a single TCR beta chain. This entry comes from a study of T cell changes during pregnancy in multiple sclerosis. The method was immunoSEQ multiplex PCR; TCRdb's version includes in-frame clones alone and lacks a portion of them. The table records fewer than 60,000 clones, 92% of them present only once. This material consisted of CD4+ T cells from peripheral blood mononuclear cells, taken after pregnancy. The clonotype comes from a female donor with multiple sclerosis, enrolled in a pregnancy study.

The CDR3 protein is CASSATAGGYIQYF. Here the CDR3 DNA reads TGTGCCAGCAGCGCCACCGCGGGGGGGTACATTCAGTACTTC. The V call is TRBV5-5, the J call TRBJ2-4, with 9 bases matching TRBD2. From germline, CDR1 is SGHKS and CDR2 YYEKEE (reference sequence). The CDR3 is 14 residues long. V shed 4 bases and J 8 bases; nucleotides not matched to a gene: 7.